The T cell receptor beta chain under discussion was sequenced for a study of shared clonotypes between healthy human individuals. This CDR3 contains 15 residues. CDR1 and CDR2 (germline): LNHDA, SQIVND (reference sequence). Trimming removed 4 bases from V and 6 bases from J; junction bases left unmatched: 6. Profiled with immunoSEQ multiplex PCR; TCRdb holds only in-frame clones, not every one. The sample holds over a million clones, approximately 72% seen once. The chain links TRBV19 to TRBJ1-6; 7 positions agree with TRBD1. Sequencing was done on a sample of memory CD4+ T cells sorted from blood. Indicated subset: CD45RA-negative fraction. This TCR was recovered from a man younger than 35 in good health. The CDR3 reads CASSTRTGGNSPLHF. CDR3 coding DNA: TGTGCCAGTAGTACCAGGACAGGTGGTAATTCACCCCTCCACTTT.